This T cell receptor (beta chain) came from a study of CD8 T cells in Susac syndrome. RNA, at about 0.5 to 1 ug, was reverse transcribed with random hexamers. One entry per CDR3 protein results from TCRdb running MiXCR on the immunoSEQ multiplex PCR reads. The table has over 130,000 distinct CDR3 sequences, 85% to 95% seen once; the top ten hold over 0.095%. Trimming cost V 3 bases and J 0 bases, with 18 bases left between them. Germline V gene lookup returns CDR1 LNHDA and CDR2 SQIVND (reference sequence). The CDR3 extends over 19 amino acids. The source of this sequence is a human donor with multiple sclerosis. The source material was CD4+ T cells from PBMCs. The chain carries TRBV19 and TRBJ1-6; D is possibly TRBD1 (6 bases). CDR3 in DNA: TGTGCCAGTAGTATGCGCCGGGACACGTTAAGCTCCTATAATTCACCCCTCCACTTT. Translation: CASSMRRDTLSSYNSPLHF.